The entry that follows covers one TCR beta chain sequence. The antigen is not known. This entry belongs to a study of cytomegalovirus exposure and HLA in healthy donors. Points from the study as a whole: A later look showed TCR association rates differing by HLA locus, highest for DRB1 and lowest for HLA-C. Data from an earlier analysis indicated that most TCR beta V segments were productive either about 87% or about 30% of the time. One later analysis reportedly identified an Asian-associated ancestry cluster that showed fewer N-insertions than the approximately 600-donor mean. Clonal expansion, a later analysis showed, was greater in HLA-associated TCR beta chains than in equally common others.

The PCR made use of 60 Vbeta and 13 Jbeta primers. Produced via immunoSEQ multiplex PCR; TCRdb's table is partial and in-frame only. This specimen shows approximately 110,000 clones; the ten leading clones hold 0.59%. The CDR3 spans 17 residues. After removal of 4 bases from V and 3 bases from J, the junction contained 10 bases not matched to a gene. Per the germline V gene, CDR1 is LGHNA and CDR2 is YSLEER. This chain connects TRBV4-3 to TRBJ1-4; 8 bases fit TRBD1. Material for sequencing was PBMCs. This clonotype originated in a man aged 45-65 years in good health and CMV-seronegative. This chain's CDR3 is CASSPDRELYPNEKLFF. CDR3 nucleotides: TGCGCCAGCAGCCCGGACAGGGAACTCTATCCTAATGAAAAACTGTTTTTT.